The 4 T cell receptor beta chains given below trace back to one sample, sequenced in a study of T cells in Graves' hyperthyroidism and ophthalmopathy. Regions amplified from RNA transcripts were the TCR beta CDR3 regions. The TCR CDR3 first-round RT-PCR relied on the HTBI primer set. TCRdb processed the multiplex PCR reads anew with MiXCR; each CDR3 protein has one entry. The table lists 350,000 to 450,000 distinct CDR3 sequences, approximately 15% of them singletons. What was sequenced was blood. The receptors here all came from an older woman with Graves' hyperthyroidism.

The gene calls are TRBV7-9 and TRBJ1-3; D is unclear. Looked up from germline, CDR1 is SEHNR and CDR2 is FQNEAQ (reference sequence). V lost 5 bases and J lost 2, with 16 bases in between. CDR3 size: 16 residues. The CDR3 DNA reads as TGTGCCAGCAGCCAATTTGCCTGGCGCACTGGAAACACCATATATTTT. Protein product: CASSQFAWRTGNTIYF.

The genes are TRBV4-1 and TRBJ1-2, with D uncertain. There are 14 residues in the CDR3. V lost 1 base and J 2 bases, leaving 8 bases between the germline ends. Germline V lookup: CDR1 MGHRA, CDR2 YSYEKL. CDR3 sequence (DNA): TGCGCCAGCAGCCAAGTACCGGGGAACTATGGCTACACCTTC. This codes for CASSQVPGNYGYTF.

This clonotype was recorded at least ten times. The V gene is TRBV11-2, the J gene TRBJ2-7; 7 nucleotides line up with TRBD1. This CDR3 is 14 amino acids long. V gave up 5 bases and J gave up 1 base; unmatched junction bases: 5. Germline V gene data show CDR1 as SGHAT and CDR2 as FQNNGV. The CDR3 coding sequence is TGTGCCAGCAGCCCCCCGGGACAGTCCTACGAGCAGTACTTC. Residues: CASSPPGQSYEQYF.

This clonotype appeared a few times. The chain has TRBV18 and TRBJ2-4; the match to TRBD2 covers 11 bases. Germline-derived CDR1 and CDR2 are KGHSH and LQKENI. V shed 3 bases, J shed 4 bases, and the junction held 5 bases outside the gene matches. This CDR3 is built from 16 residues. CDR3 nucleotide sequence: TGTGCCAGCTCACCCCGGACTAGCGGGTTTAAAAACATTCAGTACTTC. Translating gives CASSPRTSGFKNIQYF.